The next 21 T cell receptor beta chains were all read from a single sample in a study of cytomegalovirus exposure and HLA in healthy donors. The PCR made use of 60 Vbeta and 13 Jbeta primers. TCRdb keeps only in-frame clones here, not all; method: immunoSEQ multiplex PCR. The sample table includes about 83,000 clones. The sample consisted of PBMCs. The origin of the receptors is a man younger than 35 in good health and CMV-seropositive.

This sequence joins TRBV7-2 and TRBJ2-5; D possibly corresponds to TRBD2 (6 bases). The germline V and J ends were trimmed by 3 bases and 2 bases, with 10 bases remaining between them. The CDR3 contains 14 residues. Germline V gene lookup returns CDR1 SGHTA and CDR2 FQGNSA. The CDR3 nucleotides are TGTGCCAGCAGCTTCAGACTAGTACAAGAGACCCAGTACTTC. Translation: CASSFRLVQETQYF.

The chain joins TRBV28 to TRBJ1-6; 7 positions match TRBD1. Germline V gives CDR1 MDHEN, CDR2 SYDVKM. Trimming at V came to 5 bases and at J to 7 bases, leaving 2 bases not matched to a gene. This CDR3 contains 13 residues. DNA of the CDR3: TGTGCCAGCAGTCTCAGGGGGAATTCACCCCTCCACTTT. Translated, it gives CASSLRGNSPLHF.

Worth noting for this clone: At the DNA level, this CDR3 is encoded by other sequences in the same sample as well. The chain is built from TRBV7-2 and TRBJ1-6; D uncertain. Germline-derived CDR1 and CDR2 are SGHTA and FQGNSA. Trimming left V 5 bases short and J 10 bases short, with 18 bases between. This CDR3 has 15 amino acids. CDR3 coding DNA: TGTGCCAGCAGCCACGCGACTGGGAGGATCTCACCCCTCCACTTT. This codes for CASSHATGRISPLHF.

The chain carries TRBV6-1 and TRBJ2-1, with D possibly matching TRBD2 (6 bases). The V end was cut by 4 bases, the J end by 3 bases, with 13 bases between. Germline V CDR1 and CDR2: MNHNS, SASEGT. The CDR3 is made up of 15 amino acids. The DNA of the CDR3 is TGTGCCAGCAGTGGGGGGGACGGGGACTACAATGAGCAGTTCTTC. It codes for CASSGGDGDYNEQFF.

The gene calls are TRBV28 and TRBJ1-2, with 7 bases that match TRBD1. V lost 5 bases and J lost 8; bases outside the gene matches: 8. CDR3 length equals 13 residues. Germline CDR1 reads MDHEN; CDR2 reads SYDVKM. The CDR3 nucleotides read TGTGCCAGCAGTCCAGACAGGGCGGGCGGCTACACCTTC. This translates into CASSPDRAGGYTF.

This chain uses TRBV5-1 with TRBJ1-4, with 8 nucleotides matching TRBD1. J gave up 8 bases and V 3 bases, and 15 bases lay outside the gene matches. Germline values: CDR1 SGHRS, CDR2 YFSETQ. There are 17 residues in the CDR3. CDR3 sequence (DNA): TGCGCCAGCAGCTATTCCCAACAAACAGGGGGAGGAGAAAAACTGTTTTTT. Protein product: CASSYSQQTGGGEKLFF.

The chain joins TRBV4-1 to TRBJ1-2; the D gene is possibly TRBD1 (6 bases). Germline V lookup: CDR1 MGHRA, CDR2 YSYEKL. This CDR3 contains 16 residues. V gave up 1 base and J gave up 5 bases, with 17 bases separating them. In nucleotides, the CDR3 is TGCGCCAGCAGCCAAGGCCTGCAGGGGAGTTCGTATGGCTACACCTTC. Encoded protein: CASSQGLQGSSYGYTF.

The V and J genes are TRBV28 and TRBJ1-2; D not resolved. Germline-derived CDR1 and CDR2 are MDHEN and SYDVKM. The CDR3 consists of 12 residues. V lost 5 bases and J lost 7, with 11 bases in between. The CDR3 protein is CASSLSWSGYTF. The CDR3 nucleotides are TGTGCCAGCAGTCTAAGTTGGAGTGGCTACACCTTC.

This chain uses TRBV7-2 with TRBJ2-1; TRBD2 matches at 15 bases. The CDR3 runs 18 residues. Germline V lookup: CDR1 SGHTA, CDR2 FQGNSA. V lost 4 bases, J lost 8 bases, and 12 bases stayed unmatched. CDR3 bases: TGTGCCAGCAGCTCCCGGGGACTAGCGGGAGGATCCTTATATGAGCAGTTCTTC. Residues: CASSSRGLAGGSLYEQFF. Supplemented by reference TRBV7-2 and TRBJ2-1, the full variable domain reads GAGVSQSPSNKVTEKGKDVELRCDPISGHTALYWYRQSLGQGLEFLIYFQGNSAPDKSGLPSDRFSAERTGGSVSTLTIQRTQQEDSAVYLCASSSRGLAGGSLYEQFFGPGTRLTVL.

J is TRBJ1-2 and V is TRBV4-1, with a weak D call TRBD1 (5 bases). The CDR3 covers 14 residues. Between the trimmed V and J ends, which lost 4 bases and 1 base, there was a span of 10 bases. Looked up from germline, CDR1 is MGHRA and CDR2 is YSYEKL. This CDR3 reads CASSRRGDNYGYTF. The CDR3 DNA sequence: TGCGCCAGCAGCCGGAGGGGCGATAACTATGGCTACACCTTC.

The CDR3 bases are TGTGCCAGCAGTTCCGGGACAGGGTTCGGCTACACCTTC. Encoded protein: CASSSGTGFGYTF. The genes are TRBV6-5 and TRBJ1-2; 9 nucleotides agree with TRBD1. J gave up 8 bases and V 4 bases, and 5 bases lay outside the gene matches. The V gene's germline CDR1 is MNHEY and CDR2 SVGAGI. This CDR3 has 13 residues.

The chain couples TRBV11-2 to TRBJ2-7; 7 bases match TRBD2. Germline loops: CDR1 SGHAT, CDR2 FQNNGV. The CDR3 spans 14 residues. Trimming cost V 5 bases and J 1 base; bases outside gene matches: 5. CDR3 nucleotides: TGTGCCAGCAGCCCCCAGCGGGGTTCCTACGAGCAGTACTTC. It is translated as CASSPQRGSYEQYF. The full variable domain, completed using reference TRBV11-2 and TRBJ2-7, is EAGVAQSPRYKIIEKRQSVAFWCNPISGHATLYWYQQILGQGPKLLIQFQNNGVVDDSQLPKDRFSAERLKGVDSTLKIQPAKLEDSAVYLCASSPQRGSYEQYFGPGTRLTVT.

The V gene is TRBV28, the J gene TRBJ2-7, with TRBD1 matching over 10 bases. Germline values: CDR1 MDHEN, CDR2 SYDVKM. The ends lost 7 bases at V and 6 bases at J; junction bases unmatched: 6. The CDR3 has 13 amino acids. The CDR3 DNA reads TGTGCCAGCATTGCGACAGGGGGCCTCGAGCAGTACTTC. Protein sequence: CASIATGGLEQYF.

This sequence joins TRBV5-1 and TRBJ2-1; 9 nucleotides match TRBD2. Losses at the gene ends were 4 bases for V and 4 bases for J; bases not matched to a gene: 9. The CDR3 extends over 16 amino acids. Germline loops: CDR1 SGHRS, CDR2 YFSETQ. CDR3 in amino acids: CASSPEGLAVYNEQFF. Written as DNA, the CDR3 is TGCGCCAGCAGCCCTGAGGGACTAGCAGTATACAATGAGCAGTTCTTC.

The V call is TRBV6-5, the J call TRBJ2-5; TRBD2 matches 11 bases. The CDR3 is 15 amino acids. V shed 5 bases and J 5 bases; nucleotides not matched to a gene: 7. CDR1 MNHEY and CDR2 SVGAGI come from the germline V gene. The CDR3 reads CASSPLAGGWETQYF. The CDR3 DNA is TGTGCCAGCAGTCCCCTAGCGGGAGGATGGGAGACCCAGTACTTC.

The J gene is TRBJ1-1, the V gene TRBV6-5; TRBD1 agrees at 7 bases. Per the germline V gene, CDR1 is MNHEY and CDR2 is SVGAGI. The ends lost 1 base at V and 5 bases at J; junction bases unmatched: 10. CDR3 length: 16 residues. CDR3 loop: CASSYYNRAGGTEAFF. CDR3 bases: TGTGCCAGCAGTTACTATAACCGGGCAGGGGGTACTGAAGCTTTCTTT.

The chain links TRBV18 to TRBJ1-4; D gene unclear. In germline, CDR1 is KGHSH, CDR2 LQKENI. V lost 3 bases to trimming and J lost 7 bases, with 15 bases between them. The CDR3 consists of 15 residues. Written as DNA, the CDR3 is TGTGCCAGCTCACCGACATGGGTGGAGGTTGAAAAACTGTTTTTT. Its translation: CASSPTWVEVEKLFF.

This chain links TRBV10-3 with TRBJ1-4; tentative D call: TRBD1 (6 bases). Trimming removed 2 bases from V and 7 bases from J, with 8 bases in between. In germline, CDR1 is ENHRY, CDR2 SYGVKD. The CDR3 totals 13 residues. The CDR3 DNA is TGTGCCATCAGTGAGACAGGGAGTGAAAAACTGTTTTTT. It encodes CAISETGSEKLFF.

The rearrangement uses TRBV19 and TRBJ1-2; tentatively, D is TRBD1 (5 bases). The V gene's germline CDR1 is LNHDA and CDR2 SQIVND (reference sequence). The CDR3 length is 13 residues. The ends were cut back, 3 bases at V and 14 bases at J, with 19 bases in the middle. CDR3 DNA: TGTGCCAGTAGTATTCCTGGTTCGCCTGCAGGGACCTTC. It translates to CASSIPGSPAGTF.

The chain recombines TRBV4-1 with TRBJ1-3, with D possibly being TRBD1 (5 bases). The germline gives CDR1 MGHRA, CDR2 YSYEKL. CDR3 length equals 17 residues. The germline V and J ends were trimmed by 0 bases and 3 bases, with 15 bases remaining between them. The CDR3 DNA reads as TGCGCCAGCAGCCAAGATCGCCCAGGGTCGGTTGGAAACACCATATATTTT. As protein: CASSQDRPGSVGNTIYF.

The chain has TRBV5-6 and TRBJ2-1, with TRBD1 matching over 10 bases. The ends lost 0 bases at V and 10 bases at J; junction bases unmatched: 7. The germline V gene has CDR1 SGHDT and CDR2 YYEEEE. The CDR3 extends over 15 amino acids. The CDR3, as DNA: TGTGCCAGCAGCTTGGGCGGGACAGGGGATGCGGAGCAGTTCTTC. This codes for CASSLGGTGDAEQFF.